Reported below is one T cell receptor beta chain. As yet, its antigen is unknown. The data were obtained in a study of a mutant IDH1 vaccine in newly diagnosed glioma. As for the study in general: Earlier therapy was either radiotherapy, temozolomide, or both, and most got both. Whole-study results and caveats: Patients showed vaccine-induced immune responses at a rate of 90% to 95%.

Data came from immunoSEQ multiplex PCR; TCRdb stores just in-frame clones and leaves some out. The sample shows roughly 44,000 clones, under 90% of them seen only once. The germline V and J ends were trimmed by 4 bases and 0 bases, with 15 bases remaining between them. CDR3 size: 17 residues. The germline CDR1 and CDR2 sequences are SEHNR and FQNEAQ (reference sequence). Noted time point: week 35, safety follow-up. A 20-mer mutant IDH1 peptide at 300 ug was injected subcutaneously with topical imiquimod. The chain joins TRBV7-9 to TRBJ2-2; D is perhaps TRBD1 (5 bases). The TCR sequence derives from a middle-aged woman with glioma. Some clones in this sample may be carry-over from other donors' samples. The sequences come from PBMCs, collected from a glioma patient whose treatment included an IDH1 peptide vaccine. CDR3 nucleotides: TGTGCCAGCAGCTCTCCCCATATGACAGCGAACACCGGGGAGCTGTTTTTT. Its protein product is CASSSPHMTANTGELFF.